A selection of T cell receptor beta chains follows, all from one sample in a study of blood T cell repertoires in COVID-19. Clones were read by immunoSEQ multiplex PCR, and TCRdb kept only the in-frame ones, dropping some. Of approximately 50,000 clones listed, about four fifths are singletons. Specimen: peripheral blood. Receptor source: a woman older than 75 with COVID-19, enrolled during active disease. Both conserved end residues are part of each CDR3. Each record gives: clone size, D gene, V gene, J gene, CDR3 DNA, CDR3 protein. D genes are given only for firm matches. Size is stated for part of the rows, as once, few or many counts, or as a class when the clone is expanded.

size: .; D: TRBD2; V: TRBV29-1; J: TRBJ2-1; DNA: TGCAGCGTAGCGGGAGGGAACTACAATGAGCAGTTCTTC; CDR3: CSVAGGNYNEQFF
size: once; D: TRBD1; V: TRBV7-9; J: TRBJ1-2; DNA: TGTGCCAGCAGCTTAGTTCGAAACAGGGGATCGTCGGGCTACACCTTC; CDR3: CASSLVRNRGSSGYTF
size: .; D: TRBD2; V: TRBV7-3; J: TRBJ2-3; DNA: TGTGCCAGCAGCCGCACTAGCGGGGGGCGAGGCACAGATACGCAGTATTTT; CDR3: CASSRTSGGRGTDTQYF
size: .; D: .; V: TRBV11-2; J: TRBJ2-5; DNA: TGTGCCAGCAGCGAAGGGGTGGCCCAGTACTTC; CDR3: CASSEGVAQYF
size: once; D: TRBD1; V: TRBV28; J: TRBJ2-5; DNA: TGTGCCAGCAGCCGCCCGGACAGGGCACTCCGGGAGACCCAGTACTTC; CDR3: CASSRPDRALRETQYF
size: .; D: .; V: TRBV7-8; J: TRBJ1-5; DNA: TGTGCCAGCAGCCTACGGTCGGGCAATCAGCCCCAGCATTTT; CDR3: CASSLRSGNQPQHF
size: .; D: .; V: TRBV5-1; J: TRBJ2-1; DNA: TGCGCCAGCGATACGGGAGATAGGCCCTACAATGAGCAGTTCTTC; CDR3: CASDTGDRPYNEQFF
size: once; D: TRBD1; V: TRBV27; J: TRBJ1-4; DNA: TGTGCCAGCAGTTTAGATGTCAGGGGGGCCGCTAATGAAAAACTGTTTTTT; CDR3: CASSLDVRGAANEKLFF
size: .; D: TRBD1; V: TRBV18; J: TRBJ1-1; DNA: TGTGCCAGCTCACCGGTCCGGGGACAGGGTGGGAACACTGAAGCTTTCTTT; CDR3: CASSPVRGQGGNTEAFF
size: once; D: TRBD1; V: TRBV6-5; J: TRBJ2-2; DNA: TGTGCCAGCAGGCCGACAGGGGTTGGTCCCGGGGAGCTGTTTTTT; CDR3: CASRPTGVGPGELFF
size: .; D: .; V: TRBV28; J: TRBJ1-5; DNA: TGTGCCACCTTAGACGGGACACTCGGGCATCAGCCCCAGCATTTT; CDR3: CATLDGTLGHQPQHF
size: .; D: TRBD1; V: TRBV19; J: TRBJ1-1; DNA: TGTGCCAGTAGCCGGGGACAGAGGAACACTGAAGCTTTCTTT; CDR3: CASSRGQRNTEAFF
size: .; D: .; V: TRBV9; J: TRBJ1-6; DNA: TGTGCCAGCAGCGTAGGACCCGAGGGGGATTCACCCCTCCACTTT; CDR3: CASSVGPEGDSPLHF
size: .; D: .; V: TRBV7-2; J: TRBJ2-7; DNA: TGTGCCAGCAGCTTAGGGAGGGCCAGTTACGAGCAGTACTTC; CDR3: CASSLGRASYEQYF
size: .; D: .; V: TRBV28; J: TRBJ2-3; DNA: TGTGCCAGCAGTCTTCAACGGGTCGTTTTTACGCAGTATTTT; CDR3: CASSLQRVVFTQYF
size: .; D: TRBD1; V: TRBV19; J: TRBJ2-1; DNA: TGTGCCAGTAGTATAGGGGGACAGATTGAGCAGTTCTTC; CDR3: CASSIGGQIEQFF
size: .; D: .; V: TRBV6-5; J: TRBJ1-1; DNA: TGTGCCAGCAGCCGCGGGGCCACTGAAGCTTTCTTT; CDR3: CASSRGATEAFF
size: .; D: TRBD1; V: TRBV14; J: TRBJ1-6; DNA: TGTGCCAGCAGCCAAGGTGGGACAGGGTCAAGTTCACCCCTCCACTTT; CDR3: CASSQGGTGSSSPLHF
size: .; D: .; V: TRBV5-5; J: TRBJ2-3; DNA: TGTGCCAGCAGCCCCGTGGAGCGCACAATACGCACAGATACGCAGTATTTT; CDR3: CASSPVERTIRTDTQYF
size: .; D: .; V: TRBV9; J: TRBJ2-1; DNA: TGTGCCAGCAGCGTATTAGTTTGTGGTGAGCAGTTCTTC; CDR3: CASSVLVCGEQFF
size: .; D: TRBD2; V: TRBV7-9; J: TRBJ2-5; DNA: TGTGCCAGCAGCTTATCAGGCGGGAGGGCCAGGGAGACCCAGTACTTC; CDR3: CASSLSGGRARETQYF
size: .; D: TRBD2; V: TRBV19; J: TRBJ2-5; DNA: TGTGCCAGTAGTTTTAGGGGCGGCGGGAGGGAGACCCAGTACTTC; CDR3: CASSFRGGGRETQYF
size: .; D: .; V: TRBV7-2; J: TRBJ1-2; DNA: TGTGCCAGCAGCTTAGCTTCAGGGAACTATGGCTACACCTTC; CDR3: CASSLASGNYGYTF
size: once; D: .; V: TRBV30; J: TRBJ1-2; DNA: TGTGCCTGGACCCCTCAGGGATACTATGGCTACACCTTC; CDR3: CAWTPQGYYGYTF
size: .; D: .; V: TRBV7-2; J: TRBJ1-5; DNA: TGTGCCAGCAGCCCCGGGGGACTTAATCAGCCCCAGCATTTT; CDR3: CASSPGGLNQPQHF
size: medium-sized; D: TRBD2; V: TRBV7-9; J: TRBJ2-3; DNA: TGTGCCAGCAGCCTTGGACTAGCGGGAGCAGGGGATACGCAGTATTTT; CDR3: CASSLGLAGAGDTQYF
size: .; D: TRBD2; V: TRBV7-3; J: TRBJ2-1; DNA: TGTGCCAGCACCCTTAACGCAGGGGGGACTAGCTCGGGCAATGAGCAGTTCTTC; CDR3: CASTLNAGGTSSGNEQFF
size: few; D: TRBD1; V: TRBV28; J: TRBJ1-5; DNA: TGTGCCAGCAGTTCATATAGGCATCTTCTCCAGGGGGTAGGAAATCAGCCCCAGCATTTT; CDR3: CASSSYRHLLQGVGNQPQHF
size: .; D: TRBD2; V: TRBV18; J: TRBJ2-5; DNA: TGTGCCAGCTCATCGCAGGGAGGGGAGACCCAGTACTTC; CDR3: CASSSQGGETQYF
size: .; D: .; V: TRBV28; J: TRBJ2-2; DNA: TGTGCCAGCAGTTTATTGCAGGGGACGGCCGGGGAGCTGTTTTTT; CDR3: CASSLLQGTAGELFF
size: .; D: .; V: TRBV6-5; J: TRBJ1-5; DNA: TGTGCCAGCAGTTACTCGGGCAGGGAAGCTATGCAGCCCCAGCATTTT; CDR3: CASSYSGREAMQPQHF
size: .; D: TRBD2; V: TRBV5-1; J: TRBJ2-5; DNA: TGCGCCAGCAGCTTGCGAGCGGGAGGGCAAGAGACCCAGTACTTC; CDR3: CASSLRAGGQETQYF
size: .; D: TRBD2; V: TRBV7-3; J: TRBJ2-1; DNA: TGTGCCAGCAGTCCTGGGACTAAAGACAATGAGCAGTTCTTC; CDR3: CASSPGTKDNEQFF
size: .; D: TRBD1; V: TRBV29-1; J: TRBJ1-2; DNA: TGCAGCGCCGGACAGGGAAACTATGGCTACACCTTC; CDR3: CSAGQGNYGYTF
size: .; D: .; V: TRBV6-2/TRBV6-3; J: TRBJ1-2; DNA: TGTGCCAGCAGTTACGCGGGGCCTACGCCGGGTGGCTATGGCTACACCTTC; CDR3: CASSYAGPTPGGYGYTF
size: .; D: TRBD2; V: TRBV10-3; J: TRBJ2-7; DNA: TGTGCCATCAGTGACGGACTAGCGGGACCCCTCTCCTACGAGCAGTACTTC; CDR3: CAISDGLAGPLSYEQYF
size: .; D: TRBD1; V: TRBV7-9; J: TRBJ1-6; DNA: TGTGCCAGCAGCTTAGGCCCCCCAGGGACAGTTAATTCACCCCTCCACTTT; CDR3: CASSLGPPGTVNSPLHF
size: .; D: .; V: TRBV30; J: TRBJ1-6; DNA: TGTGCCGGCCCCCGAATCAGATGTTCACCCCTCCACTTT; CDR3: CAGPRIRCSPLHF
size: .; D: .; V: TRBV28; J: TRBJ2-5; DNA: TGTGCCAGCAGTTTACCTCCGCCAGCGGGTGGGGAGACCCAGTACTTC; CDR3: CASSLPPPAGGETQYF
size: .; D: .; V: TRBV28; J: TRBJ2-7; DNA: TGTGCCAGCAGTTTATCTCCTAGCACCTCCTACGAGCAGTACTTC; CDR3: CASSLSPSTSYEQYF
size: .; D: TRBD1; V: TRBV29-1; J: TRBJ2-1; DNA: TGCAGCGCCTGGACAGGGATCTACAATGAGCAGTTCTTC; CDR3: CSAWTGIYNEQFF
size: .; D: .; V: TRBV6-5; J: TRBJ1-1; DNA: TGTGCCAGCAGTTACTCCGGGGGAAGGGCTGAAGCTTTCTTT; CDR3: CASSYSGGRAEAFF
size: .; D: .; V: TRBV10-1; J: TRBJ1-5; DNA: TGCGCCAGTAACCCCAGGGAGGGCAATCAGCCCCAGCATTTT; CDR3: CASNPREGNQPQHF
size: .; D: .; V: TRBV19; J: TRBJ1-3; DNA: TGTGCCAGTACCCCCTTCGGTGAAGTAAACACCATATATTTT; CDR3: CASTPFGEVNTIYF
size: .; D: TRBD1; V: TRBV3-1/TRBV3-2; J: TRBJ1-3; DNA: TGTGCCAGCAGCCCCGGGACAGGGCTCGGGACCATATATTTT; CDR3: CASSPGTGLGTIYF
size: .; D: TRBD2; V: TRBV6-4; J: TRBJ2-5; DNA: TGTGCCAGCAGGGAAGGACTAGCGGGGCAAGAGACCCAGTACTTC; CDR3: CASREGLAGQETQYF
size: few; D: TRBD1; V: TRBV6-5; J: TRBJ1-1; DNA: TGTGCCAGCAGTCCCCGGACAGGGGGGAACACTGAAGCTTTCTTT; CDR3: CASSPRTGGNTEAFF
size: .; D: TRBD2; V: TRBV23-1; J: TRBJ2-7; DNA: TGCGCCAGCAGACATAACCCGGGACTAGCGGGAGGTGAATACGAGCAGTACTTC; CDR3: CASRHNPGLAGGEYEQYF
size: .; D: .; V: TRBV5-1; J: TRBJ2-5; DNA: TGCGCCAGCAGCCCCCTCCGGCAAGAGACCCAGTACTTC; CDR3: CASSPLRQETQYF
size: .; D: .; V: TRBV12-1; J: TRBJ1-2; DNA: TGTGCCAGCAGCTCTCGACAAAACCCAAAAACATCGGGCTACACCTTC; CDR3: CASSSRQNPKTSGYTF
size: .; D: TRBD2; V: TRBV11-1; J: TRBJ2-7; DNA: TGTGCCAGCAGGACCGCTAGCGGCGGAACAAAGCAGTACTTC; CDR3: CASRTASGGTKQYF
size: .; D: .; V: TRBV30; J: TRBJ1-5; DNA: TGTGCCTGGAGCATGACGGGACTCAAGAATCAGCCCCAGCATTTT; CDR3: CAWSMTGLKNQPQHF
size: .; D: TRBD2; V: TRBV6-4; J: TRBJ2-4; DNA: TGTGCCAGCAGTGACTCGGGAACTAGCGGAATTCAGTACTTC; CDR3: CASSDSGTSGIQYF
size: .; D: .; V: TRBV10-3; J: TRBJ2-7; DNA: TGTGCGATGGGCAGCTCCTACGAGCAGTACTTC; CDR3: CAMGSSYEQYF
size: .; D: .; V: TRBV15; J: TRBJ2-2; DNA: TGTGCCACCAGCAGACTTGACACCGGGGAGCTGTTTTTT; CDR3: CATSRLDTGELFF